Shown below are 8 T cell receptor beta chains from a single sample sequenced in a study of cytotoxic CD8 clonotypes in ibrutinib-treated CLL. Here immunoSEQ multiplex PCR was the method, and the copy in TCRdb shows in-frame clones only, minus some. The sample has over 120,000 clones, approximately 80% seen once. The input for sequencing was PBMCs, taken after 12 months of ibrutinib treatment. The receptor set was obtained from a human donor with chronic lymphocytic leukemia.

The J gene is TRBJ2-7, the V gene TRBV11-3; maybe TRBD1 (5 bases). The CDR3 covers 15 residues. CDR1 SGHNT and CDR2 YENEEA come from the germline V gene. Deletions cut 0 bases from V and 4 bases from J, with 13 bases between. The CDR3: CASSLDSAGMYEQYF. CDR3 DNA sequence: TGTGCCAGCAGCTTAGACTCAGCAGGGATGTACGAGCAGTACTTC.

The chain joins TRBV4-2 to TRBJ2-6; D ambiguous. The CDR3 is made up of 16 amino acids. Germline CDR1 LGHNA, CDR2 YNFKEQ. The V end was cut by 4 bases, the J end by 0 bases, with 10 bases between. DNA of the CDR3: TGTGCCAGCAGCCCCTTACAGAGCTCTGGGGCCAACGTCCTGACTTTC. Its translation: CASSPLQSSGANVLTF.

There are a few counts of this clone. This chain uses TRBV6-1 with TRBJ1-5; no reliable D call. The ends were cut back, 8 bases at V and 3 bases at J, with 8 bases in the middle. Per the germline V gene, CDR1 is MNHNS and CDR2 is SASEGT. This CDR3 spans 12 amino acids. The CDR3 spells CASDLNNQPQHF. Here the CDR3 DNA reads TGTGCCAGCGATCTCAACAATCAGCCCCAGCATTTT.

CDR3 protein: CASSYWVENTEAFF. For the CDR3, the DNA is TGTGCCAGCAGTTACTGGGTAGAGAACACTGAAGCTTTCTTT. V and J are TRBV6-5 and TRBJ1-1; no reliable D call. This CDR3 contains 14 residues. CDR1 and CDR2 (germline): MNHEY, SVGAGI. V gave up 1 base and J gave up 1 base, with 7 bases separating them.

The V gene is TRBV4-3, the J gene TRBJ2-7; the match to TRBD1 covers 7 bases. Germline V CDR1 and CDR2: LGHNA, YSLEER. CDR3 length equals 16 residues. With V trimmed by 0 bases and J by 0 bases, 5 bases remained unmatched. CDR3 sequence (DNA): TGCGCCAGCAGCCAAGACGGGACAGCGAGCTCCTACGAGCAGTACTTC. It specifies CASSQDGTASSYEQYF.

The chain carries TRBV27 and TRBJ1-5; no clear D gene. This CDR3 spans 16 amino acids. V was pared by 5 bases and J by 3 bases, with 17 bases between. Germline V gene lookup returns CDR1 MNHEY and CDR2 SMNVEV (reference sequence). Here the CDR3 reads CASSQTSAGSNQPQHF. The CDR3, as DNA: TGTGCCAGCAGTCAAACGTCCGCGGGGTCCAATCAGCCCCAGCATTTT.

V usage is TRBV14 and J usage is TRBJ2-7, with a weak D call TRBD1 (6 bases). CDR3 size: 14 residues. V lost 0 bases to trimming and J lost 6 bases, with 12 bases between them. CDR1 and CDR2 (germline): SGHDN, FVKESK. The CDR3 DNA reads TGTGCCAGCAGCCAAGAGTTCGGACAGAGCGAGCAGTACTTC. Encoded protein: CASSQEFGQSEQYF.

The chain couples TRBV20-1 to TRBJ1-1; D is unresolved. The CDR3 runs 11 residues. Trimming removed 1 base at V and 4 bases at J, with 4 bases between. Looked up from germline, CDR1 is DFQATT and CDR2 is SNEGSKA (reference sequence). CDR3: CSARGSTEAFF. The CDR3 nucleotides are TGCAGTGCTAGAGGGTCCACTGAAGCTTTCTTT.